The entry that follows covers one TCR beta chain sequence. The same CDR3 arises from other DNA sequences in this sample as well. The data were taken from a study of glioma-infiltrating T cells after dendritic cell vaccination. Data came from immunoSEQ multiplex PCR; TCRdb stores just in-frame clones and leaves some out. The table records about 99,000 clones, approximately 80% of them present only once. This CDR3 is 13 amino acids long. The V gene's germline CDR1 is SQVTM and CDR2 ANQGSEA. Trimming cost V 4 bases and J 8 bases; bases outside gene matches: 6. Sample time point: after dendritic cell vaccination, including at tumor progression/relapse.

Here the sequenced sample was blood, taken after dendritic cell vaccination. This chain joins TRBV29-1 and TRBJ1-2, with 11 bases aligning to TRBD1. This sequence was found in a human donor with glioblastoma. The CDR3 DNA sequence: TGCAGCGTTGCCGGACAGGGGGCTATAGGCTACACCTTC. The encoded protein is CSVAGQGAIGYTF.